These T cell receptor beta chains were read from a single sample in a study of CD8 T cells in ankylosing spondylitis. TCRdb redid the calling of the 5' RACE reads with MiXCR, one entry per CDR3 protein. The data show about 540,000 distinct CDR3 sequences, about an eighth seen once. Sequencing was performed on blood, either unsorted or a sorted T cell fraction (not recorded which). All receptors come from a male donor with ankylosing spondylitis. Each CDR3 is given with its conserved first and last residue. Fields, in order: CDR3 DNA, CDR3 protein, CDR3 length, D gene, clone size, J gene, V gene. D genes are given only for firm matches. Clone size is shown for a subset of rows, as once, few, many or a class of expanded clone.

CDR3nt: TGCAGCGTTGAAGGAGTGGCGGTGAACACTGAAGCTTTCTTT
CDR3aa: CSVEGVAVNTEAFF
len: 14
d_gene: -
abundance: -
j_gene: TRBJ1-1
v_gene: TRBV29-1

CDR3nt: TGTGCCAGCAGTCTGCGGCGCGGGGAGCTGTTTTTT
CDR3aa: CASSLRRGELFF
len: 12
d_gene: -
abundance: -
j_gene: TRBJ2-2
v_gene: TRBV12-3/TRBV12-4

CDR3nt: TGCGCCAGCCAGGGGCGCGTCCAGGGGGGGAATGAGCAGTTCTTC
CDR3aa: CASQGRVQGGNEQFF
len: 15
d_gene: -
abundance: -
j_gene: TRBJ2-1
v_gene: TRBV5-1

CDR3nt: TGTGCCAGCAGCTTAGCACAGGGGGACACTGAAGCTTTCTTT
CDR3aa: CASSLAQGDTEAFF
len: 14
d_gene: TRBD1
abundance: many
j_gene: TRBJ1-1
v_gene: TRBV7-2

CDR3nt: TGTGCCAGCAGCACCCGCGACCTATCCTACGAGCAGTACTTC
CDR3aa: CASSTRDLSYEQYF
len: 14
d_gene: -
abundance: -
j_gene: TRBJ2-7
v_gene: TRBV9

CDR3nt: TGCGCCAGCAGCTTCGGTCTAGCGGGTAATACCGAGCAGTACTTC
CDR3aa: CASSFGLAGNTEQYF
len: 15
d_gene: TRBD2
abundance: -
j_gene: TRBJ2-7
v_gene: TRBV5-1

CDR3nt: TGTGCCAGCATGGGGGGGGCCTGGCGTGAAGCTTTCTTT
CDR3aa: CASMGGAWREAFF
len: 13
d_gene: -
abundance: -
j_gene: TRBJ1-1
v_gene: TRBV25-1

CDR3nt: TGTGCCAGCAGCAGCTTTAGGGGCCAGTACGAGCAGTACTTC
CDR3aa: CASSSFRGQYEQYF
len: 14
d_gene: -
abundance: many
j_gene: TRBJ2-7
v_gene: TRBV7-2

CDR3nt: TGTGCCAGCAGCTTTGACTCCCCACTAGCCAAAAACATTCAGTACTTC
CDR3aa: CASSFDSPLAKNIQYF
len: 16
d_gene: -
abundance: -
j_gene: TRBJ2-4
v_gene: TRBV7-9

CDR3nt: TGCAGTGCTAGAGGCGGGAGTTCGGGCACAGATACGCAGTATTTT
CDR3aa: CSARGGSSGTDTQYF
len: 15
d_gene: TRBD2
abundance: few
j_gene: TRBJ2-3
v_gene: TRBV20-1